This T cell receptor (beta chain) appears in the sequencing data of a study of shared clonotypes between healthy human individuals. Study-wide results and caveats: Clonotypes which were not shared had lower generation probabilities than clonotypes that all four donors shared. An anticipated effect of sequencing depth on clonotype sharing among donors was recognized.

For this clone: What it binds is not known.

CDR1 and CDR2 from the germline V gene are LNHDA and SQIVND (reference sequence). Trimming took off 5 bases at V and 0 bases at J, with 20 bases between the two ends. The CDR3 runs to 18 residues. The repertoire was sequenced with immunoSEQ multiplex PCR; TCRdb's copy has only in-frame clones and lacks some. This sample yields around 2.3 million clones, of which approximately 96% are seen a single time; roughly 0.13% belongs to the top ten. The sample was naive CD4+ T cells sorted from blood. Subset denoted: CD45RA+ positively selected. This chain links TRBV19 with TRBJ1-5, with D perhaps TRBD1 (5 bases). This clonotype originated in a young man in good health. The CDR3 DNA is TGTGCCAGTAGTCCCCAGGAGGGGTTGGGCCCTAGCAATCAGCCCCAGCATTTT. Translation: CASSPQEGLGPSNQPQHF.